Below, 9 T cell receptor beta chains from the same sample are listed, as sequenced in a study of blood T cells in healthy people across ages. A second 7 to 11 cycle PCR used barcoded and J-beta primers. TCRdb analysed the 5' RACE reads with MiXCR anew, one entry per CDR3 protein. The data show roughly 1.4 million distinct CDR3 sequences, with 59% seen just once and 6.5% to 8.5% held by the top ten. Input material: blood. Receptors were obtained from a man younger than 30 in good health.

This clonotype has ten or more counts. Germline is not matched at one junction end, which may reflect a read error. The rearrangement joins TRBV5-1 to TRBJ1-2, with D tentatively TRBD1 (6 bases). The germline V gene encodes CDR1 SGHRS and CDR2 YFSETQ. The CDR3 has 14 amino acids. The CDR3 is CASSLTGANYGYTF. The DNA for the CDR3 is TGTGCCAGCAGTTTAACGGGGGCAAACTATGGCTACACCTTC.

DNA of the CDR3: TGCAGCGTTGAGGACGGGCCCCCATTCTACGAGCAGTACTTC. As protein: CSVEDGPPFYEQYF. The chain recombines TRBV29-1 with TRBJ2-7, with D uncertain. The V and J ends lost 3 bases and 3 bases respectively, with 15 bases between them. Germline V CDR1 and CDR2: SQVTM, ANQGSEA. There are 14 residues in the CDR3.

This clonotype has a single count. The V gene is TRBV5-5, the J gene TRBJ2-1; TRBD2 aligns across 8 bases. Germline trimming cut 0 bases from V and 2 bases from J; bases unmatched to any gene: 4. This CDR3 region has 16 residues. Germline CDR1 and CDR2: SGHKS and YYEKEE (reference sequence). The CDR3: CASSLGPAGAYNEQFF. The CDR3, as DNA: TGTGCCAGCAGCTTGGGACCAGCGGGAGCCTACAATGAGCAGTTCTTC.

V and J are TRBV24-1 and TRBJ2-5; a possible D gene is TRBD1 (5 bases). Trimming took 1 base from V and 0 from J, leaving 20 bases between them. The CDR3 runs to 19 residues. Germline values: CDR1 KGHDR, CDR2 SFDVKD. Here the CDR3 DNA reads TGTGCCACCAGTGATTTTGACGTCCCCGCGGCAGGGAACCAAGAGACCCAGTACTTC. It specifies CATSDFDVPAAGNQETQYF.

This chain connects TRBV10-2 to TRBJ2-5; 12 bases match TRBD2. Per the germline V gene, CDR1 is WSHSY and CDR2 is SAAADI. CDR3 size: 14 residues. V trimming: 4 bases; J trimming: 3 bases; junction bases outside the gene matches: 0. Written as DNA, the CDR3 is TGCGCCAGCAGTGGGACTAGCGGGAAAGAGACCCAGTACTTC. This encodes CASSGTSGKETQYF.

This clonotype occurred a few times. The genes are TRBV6-5 and TRBJ2-1; a weak D match, TRBD2 (6 bases). The germline V and J ends were trimmed by 0 bases and 5 bases, with 8 bases remaining between them. Germline V gives CDR1 MNHEY, CDR2 SVGAGI. The CDR3 is made up of 14 amino acids. The CDR3 protein is CASSYSAGNNEQFF. Here the CDR3 DNA reads TGTGCCAGCAGTTACTCCGCGGGAAACAATGAGCAGTTCTTC.

The chain joins TRBV7-2 to TRBJ1-2; D gene ambiguous. Germline assignment: CDR1 SGHTA and CDR2 FQGNSA. The CDR3 spans 14 residues. V gave up 5 bases and J gave up 0 bases, with 10 bases separating them. CDR3 loop: CASSPTPSNYGYTF. DNA for the CDR3: TGTGCCAGCAGCCCAACACCATCTAACTATGGCTACACCTTC.

This clonotype has only a few counts. The chain employs TRBV20-1 and TRBJ2-1; maybe TRBD2 (6 bases). Deletions cut 3 bases from V and 5 bases from J, with 11 bases between. The CDR3 is made up of 13 amino acids. Germline V lookup: CDR1 DFQATT, CDR2 SNEGSKA (reference sequence). Here the CDR3 reads CSASGRRDNEQFF. Written as DNA, the CDR3 is TGCAGTGCTAGCGGGAGAAGGGACAATGAGCAGTTCTTC.

This clonotype was seen only a few times. CDR3 coding DNA: TGTGCCAGCACCCCTACTCAAGGACAGGCTGTTCAGGATACGCAGTATTTT. This encodes CASTPTQGQAVQDTQYF. The genes are TRBV12-3 or TRBV12-4 and TRBJ2-3, with TRBD1 identical over 7 bases. The length of the CDR3 is 17 residues. V lost 7 bases, J lost 6 bases, and 19 bases stayed unmatched.